This is a list of T cell receptor beta chains from one sample in a study of CD8+CD57+ T cells in acquired aplastic anemia. TCRdb redid the calling of the reads with MiXCR, one entry per CDR3 protein. Of around 170,000 distinct CDR3 sequences listed, roughly half are singletons. Sequenced sample: sorted CD4+, CD8+, or CD8+CD57+ T cells (not recorded which) from PBMCs. These receptor sequences come from a human donor in good health. Each CDR3 is given with its conserved first and last residue. D genes are given only for firm matches. For some rows the clone size is stated as once, few or many, or as a class when expanded; others skip it.

v_call,j_call,d_call,clone_size,cdr3_nt,cdr3_aa
TRBV15,TRBJ2-1,TRBD2,-,TGTGCCACCAGCAGGGGCGGGAGGGGTGACTACAATGAGCAGTTCTTC,CATSRGGRGDYNEQFF
TRBV2,TRBJ1-6,TRBD1,-,TGTGCCAGCAGTGAATGGGAGACAGGGAATTCACCCCTCCACTTT,CASSEWETGNSPLHF
TRBV25-1,TRBJ1-3,-,once,TGTGCCAGCAGTGCCAACAGGGCGTCGGGAAACACCATATATTTT,CASSANRASGNTIYF
TRBV15,TRBJ2-3,TRBD1,many,TGTGCCACCAGCAGAAAGACAGGGGATGCGACAGATACGCAGTATTTT,CATSRKTGDATDTQYF
TRBV6-1,TRBJ2-5,-,many,TGTGCCAGCAGTGAAGGAGGCCGGGGGACCCAGTACTTC,CASSEGGRGTQYF
TRBV29-1,TRBJ1-1,-,-,TGCAGCGGAAGGGAGACTGAAGCTTTCTTT,CSGRETEAFF
TRBV29-1,TRBJ2-3,TRBD1,-,TGCAGCGTTCTCCGGGACAGGGGAGGTACGCAGTATTTT,CSVLRDRGGTQYF
TRBV18,TRBJ2-1,-,once,TGTGCCAGCTCACCAGTACTAGAGACCGGGAATGAGCAGTTCTTC,CASSPVLETGNEQFF
TRBV15,TRBJ1-5,TRBD1,once,TGTGCCACCAGCAGAGGGACAGGGGTTTTTCAGCCCCAGCATTTT,CATSRGTGVFQPQHF
TRBV7-9,TRBJ2-7,-,-,TGTGCCAGCAGCGCTGGACAGATGTACGAGCAGTACTTC,CASSAGQMYEQYF
TRBV15,TRBJ2-3,-,-,TGTGCCACCAGCAGAGAAGCTAGCTCCGATACGCAGTATTTT,CATSREASSDTQYF
TRBV9,TRBJ2-7,-,-,TGTGCCAGCAGCCCTAGCGCCAGAAGGGATTACGAGCAGTACTTC,CASSPSARRDYEQYF
TRBV20-1,TRBJ2-3,-,-,TGCAGTGCTAGAGGCCAAGGGGGGCTTAGCACAGATACGCAGTATTTT,CSARGQGGLSTDTQYF
TRBV5-1,TRBJ1-6,TRBD1,-,TGCGCCAGCAGCATCGGACAGGGCTTTTATAATTCACCCCTCCACTTT,CASSIGQGFYNSPLHF
TRBV7-3,TRBJ2-2,-,-,TGTGCCAGCAGGCCGGGCAGGACAACCGGGGAGCTGTTTTTT,CASRPGRTTGELFF
TRBV19,TRBJ1-1,-,once,TGTGCCAGTAGGGGAACAGGCTCGGGAGGCACTGAAGCTTTCTTT,CASRGTGSGGTEAFF
TRBV12-3/TRBV12-4,TRBJ2-2,-,once,TGTGCCAGCAGTTACAAGACCAGGAACACCGGGGAGCTGTTTTTT,CASSYKTRNTGELFF
TRBV7-6,TRBJ1-1,-,many,TGTGCCAGCAGCTTAGACCCGAACACTGAAGCTTTCTTT,CASSLDPNTEAFF
TRBV6-1,TRBJ2-7,TRBD2,many,TGTGCCAGCCACCGACTAGCGGGCGGCCGATCGGAGCAGTACTTC,CASHRLAGGRSEQYF
TRBV24-1,TRBJ2-2,TRBD2,many,TGTGCCACCTCGGGACTATCCACCGGGGAGCTGTTTTTT,CATSGLSTGELFF
TRBV20-1,TRBJ2-1,TRBD2,many,TGCAGTGCTCCCGGTAGGGGAACTAGCGGGGCCCCAAATGAGCAGTTCTTC,CSAPGRGTSGAPNEQFF
TRBV7-2,TRBJ2-7,-,-,TGTGCCAGCAGCAGGGGCTATCCGGGTCGTTACGAGCAGTACTTC,CASSRGYPGRYEQYF
TRBV19,TRBJ2-2,TRBD2,once,TGTGCCAGTAGTGACCAGCGGGGGGGCACCGGGGAGCTGTTTTTT,CASSDQRGGTGELFF
TRBV24-1,TRBJ2-3,-,-,TGTGCCACCAGTGATGCGACTAGAAAACGCACAGATACGCAGTATTTT,CATSDATRKRTDTQYF
TRBV10-2,TRBJ1-1,-,once,TGCGTCAGCCTTGAGCGGATGAACACTGAAGCTTTCTTT,CVSLERMNTEAFF
TRBV29-1,TRBJ2-7,-,few,TGCAGCGTTGTAACCGACAGGACTTCCTACGAGCAGTACTTC,CSVVTDRTSYEQYF
TRBV12-3/TRBV12-4,TRBJ2-1,-,many,TGTGCCAGCGATAACTGGGGGAGCTCCTACAATGAGCAGTTCTTC,CASDNWGSSYNEQFF
TRBV19,TRBJ1-2,-,many,TGTGCCAGTAGGATTCCCGGGGGCTATGGCTACACCTTC,CASRIPGGYGYTF
TRBV15,TRBJ2-7,-,few,TGTGCCACCAGCAGACGCCCCCCCCGGGACGAGCAGTACTTC,CATSRRPPRDEQYF
TRBV30,TRBJ1-1,-,many,TGTGCCTGGAGGGGAGGGACTGAAGCTTTCTTT,CAWRGGTEAFF
TRBV7-3,TRBJ1-3,-,few,TGTGCCAGCAGCTACTCTGGAAACACCATATATTTT,CASSYSGNTIYF
TRBV7-9,TRBJ1-2,TRBD1,-,TGTGCCAGCAGCTCAAGACAGGGGATGGGCTATGGCTACACCTTC,CASSSRQGMGYGYTF
TRBV3-1,TRBJ2-3,TRBD1,-,TGTGCCAGCACCGGGACAGGGAACAGGTATTTT,CASTGTGNRYF
TRBV6-1,TRBJ1-1,-,once,TGTGCCAGCAGTGACCCGGGGGCATTTAAAGCTTCCTTT,CASSDPGAFKASF
TRBV19,TRBJ2-7,-,few,TGTGCCAGTAGTATCGGAGGGGTGACCTACGAGCAGTACTTC,CASSIGGVTYEQYF
TRBV24-1,TRBJ2-6,-,many,TGTGCCACCTCGACAGAAATCTCTGGGGCCAACGTCCTGACTTTC,CATSTEISGANVLTF
TRBV11-1,TRBJ1-3,-,many,TGTGCCAGCAGCTTAGCGAGCTCGGTCTCTGGAAACACCATATATTTT,CASSLASSVSGNTIYF
TRBV6-1,TRBJ1-5,-,few,TGTGCCAGCAGTGATACACCTAATAGGCCCTCCAATCAGCCCCAGCATTTT,CASSDTPNRPSNQPQHF
TRBV7-3,TRBJ2-5,TRBD2,-,TGTGCCAGCAGGACTAGCGGGGAAGAGACCCAGTACTTC,CASRTSGEETQYF
TRBV6-2/TRBV6-3,TRBJ2-3,-,many,TGTGCCAGCAGTTACATGGAGGGGACAGATACGCAGTATTTT,CASSYMEGTDTQYF
TRBV24-1,TRBJ2-3,TRBD1,once,TGTGCCACCAGCCTAGGGGGCTCTAGCACAGATACGCAGTATTTT,CATSLGGSSTDTQYF
TRBV24-1,TRBJ1-5,-,-,TGTGCCATCAGTGGGGCGGTCCAGCATTTT,CAISGAVQHF